This TCR beta chain was sequenced for a study of cytomegalovirus exposure and HLA in healthy donors. Study-level results: Previously analyzed data showed that most TCR beta V segments were productive at a frequency of about 87% or about 30%.

The CDR3 length is 17 residues. CDR1 is SNHLY and CDR2 is FYNNEI in the germline V gene. As for this clone: Its specificity is unknown.

PCR involved 60 Vbeta and 13 Jbeta primers. Repertoires were generated with immunoSEQ multiplex PCR, while TCRdb's copy carries only in-frame clones and drops some. This sample has tens of thousands of clones; about 81% occur once, and the top ten carry 6.5%. This chain connects TRBV2 to TRBJ2-5, with TRBD1 matching over 7 bases. The J call may be mistaken, given a closer DNA end match to TRBJ2-7. This clonotype originated in a human donor in good health. Sequencing was performed on PBMCs. CDR3 protein: CASSPSTGQTLAYEQYF. The CDR3 DNA reads TGTGCCAGCAGCCCCTCGACAGGGCAAACTTTAGCCTACGAGCAGTACTTC.